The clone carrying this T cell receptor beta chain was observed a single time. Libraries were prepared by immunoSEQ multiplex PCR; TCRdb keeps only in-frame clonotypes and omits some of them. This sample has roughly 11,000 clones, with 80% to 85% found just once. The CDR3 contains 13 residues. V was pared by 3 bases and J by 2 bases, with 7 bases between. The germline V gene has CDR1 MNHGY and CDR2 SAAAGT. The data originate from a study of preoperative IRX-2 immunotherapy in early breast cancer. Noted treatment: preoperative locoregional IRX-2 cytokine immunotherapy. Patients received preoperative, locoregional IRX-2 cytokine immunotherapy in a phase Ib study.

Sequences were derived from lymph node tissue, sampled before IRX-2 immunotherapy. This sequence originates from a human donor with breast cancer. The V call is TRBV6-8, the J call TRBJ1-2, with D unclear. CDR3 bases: TGTGCCAGCAGTTATACGGGGAACTATGGCTACACCTTC. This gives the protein CASSYTGNYGYTF.